The clone carrying this TCR beta chain has a handful of counts. Its antigen remains unidentified. The CDR3 loop spans 13 amino acids. V gave up 6 bases and J gave up 5 bases; unmatched junction bases: 4. Germline assignment: CDR1 WSHSY and CDR2 SAAADI. These data come from a study of vaccination and CD4 T cells after COVID-19. Study-wide context: It was a median around 100 days after diagnosis, with a range of 35 to 161, that post-COVID samples were drawn.

Stated treatment: approximately 9-day PBMC culture with coronavirus spike peptide pools or control peptides (ViraFEST assay). The Oncomine TCR Beta short-read assay generated sequence data from the DNA of cultured CD4+ T cells. TCRdb independently ran MiXCR on the PCR reads; one entry per CDR3 protein. The table lists about 19,000 distinct CDR3 sequences, around 58% of them singletons. This clonotype was obtained from a human donor who had recovered from COVID-19. The sequencing sample was made of CD4+ T cells from blood, cultured in vitro. V and J are TRBV10-2 and TRBJ1-5, with 7 bases identical to TRBD1. CDR3 sequence: CASRQGIDQPQHF. Written as DNA, the CDR3 is TGCGCCAGCAGACAGGGGATTGATCAGCCCCAGCATTTT.